The subject of this entry is one TCR beta chain. What it recognizes is unknown. Every immunoSEQ plate was one replicate of a subset's evenly spread DNA. Sequenced by immunoSEQ multiplex PCR; TCRdb stores in-frame clones only, minus some. The repertoire consists of fewer than 1.6 million clones, with approximately 98.5% occurring once and the leading ten covering over 0.3%. The sample comes from a study of shared clonotypes between healthy human individuals. The investigators split CD4+ cells into a CD45RA+ naive subset and a CD45RA-negative memory subset. Germline V gene lookup returns CDR1 SGHRS and CDR2 YFSETQ. V lost 1 base to trimming and J lost 4 bases, with 7 bases between them. This CDR3 has 13 residues. General study results and limits: Lower generation probabilities were found for non-shared clonotypes than for those shared by all four donors.

The sample was naive CD4+ T cells sorted from blood. Subset in this sample: CD45RA+ positively selected. The TCR sequence derives from a man aged 30 to 39 in good health. The chain recombines TRBV5-1 with TRBJ2-3; D remains ambiguous. CDR3: CASSLLPSDTQYF. The CDR3 region has the DNA TGCGCCAGCAGCTTGCTGCCGTCAGATACGCAGTATTTT.